The 10 T cell receptor beta chains below were found in one sample sequenced in a study of PD-1 blockade in classical Hodgkin lymphoma. Brentuximab vedotin exposure varied among the patients, all of whom had relapsed after autologous stem cell transplantation. Libraries were prepared by immunoSEQ multiplex PCR; TCRdb keeps only in-frame clonotypes and omits some of them. Of about 30,000 clones in the sample, 70% to 75% were seen once. The material was peripheral blood mononuclear cells (PBMCs), obtained before the second cycle of nivolumab. The receptors come from a human donor with classical Hodgkin lymphoma.

The genes are TRBV25-1 and TRBJ1-4, with 8 bases that match TRBD1. CDR3 length: 13 residues. CDR1 is MGHDK, CDR2 SYGVNS, per germline. Trimming cost V 4 bases and J 7 bases; bases outside gene matches: 2. The CDR3 spells CASSVRGPEKLFF. CDR3 nucleotide sequence: TGTGCCAGCAGTGTCAGGGGGCCTGAAAAACTGTTTTTT.

CDR3 coding DNA: TGTGCCAGCAGCATACGCTCAGGGGGAGGGATTACAGATACGCAGTATTTT. Protein: CASSIRSGGGITDTQYF. The chain recombines TRBV9 with TRBJ2-3; D may match TRBD1 or TRBD2 (7 bases each). V was cut by 4 bases and J by 3 bases, with 21 bases left in between. CDR3 length equals 17 residues. The germline gives CDR1 SGDLS, CDR2 YYNGEE.

The rearrangement uses TRBV28 and TRBJ2-7; a weak D match, TRBD1 (5 bases). The CDR3 has 15 amino acids. With 3 bases removed from V and 0 bases from J, the gap between germline ends came to 12 bases. Germline V lookup: CDR1 MDHEN, CDR2 SYDVKM. CDR3 amino acids: CASSFPRASSYEQYF. CDR3 DNA sequence: TGTGCCAGCAGTTTCCCCAGGGCCAGCTCCTACGAGCAGTACTTC.

The chain employs TRBV5-6 and TRBJ1-4; 7 positions agree with TRBD1. The CDR3 contains 13 residues. Germline V gene data show CDR1 as SGHDT and CDR2 as YYEEEE. The V segment lost 4 bases and the J segment 13 bases; nucleotides outside the gene matches: 10. CDR3 loop: CASSHWDSLTLFF. As DNA, the CDR3 is TGTGCCAGCAGCCACTGGGACAGCCTAACACTGTTTTTT.

The J gene is TRBJ1-2, the V gene TRBV5-4, with no clear D. The germline CDR1 and CDR2 sequences are SGHNT and YYREEE (reference sequence). V was clipped by 4 bases and J by 5 bases, with 9 bases between them. CDR3 size: 12 residues. The CDR3 DNA is TGTGCCAGCAGCGTAGAGGAGTATGGCTACACCTTC. This sequence encodes CASSVEEYGYTF.

This clone came up a few times. The genes are TRBV7-8 and TRBJ1-2; possible D gene TRBD1, 5 bases. Per the germline V gene, CDR1 is SGHVS and CDR2 is FQNEAQ. The CDR3 loop spans 13 amino acids. The germline V and J ends were trimmed by 4 bases and 7 bases, with 13 bases remaining between them. The CDR3 sequence: CASSSTATSGYTF. The CDR3 coding sequence is TGTGCCAGCAGCTCGACAGCGACGAGTGGCTACACCTTC.

The chain is built from TRBV2 and TRBJ2-3, with 7 bases identical to TRBD2. CDR3 length: 14 residues. Germline CDR1 and CDR2: SNHLY and FYNNEI. J was trimmed by 2 bases and V by 6 bases; bases with no gene match: 5. In DNA, the CDR3 is TGTGCCAGCAGCCCGCGGGGGTACACAGATACGCAGTATTTT. Translated: CASSPRGYTDTQYF.

The chain recombines TRBV19 with TRBJ2-3; 9 bases are shared with TRBD2. Losses at the gene ends were 1 base for V and 1 base for J; bases not matched to a gene: 0. Germline V gives CDR1 LNHDA, CDR2 SQIVND (reference sequence). The CDR3 contains 15 residues. Written as DNA, the CDR3 is TGTGCCAGTAGTATAGCTAGCGGGGGCACAGATACGCAGTATTTT. Its protein is CASSIASGGTDTQYF.

This rearrangement joins TRBV9 to TRBJ2-3, with D perhaps assigned TRBD1 or TRBD2 (5 bases each). The CDR3 runs to 15 residues. CDR1 and CDR2 from the germline V gene are SGDLS and YYNGEE. The V and J ends lost 0 bases and 4 bases respectively, with 12 bases between them. The CDR3 nucleotides are TGTGCCAGCAGCGTAGAGTGGGTGGGGGCAGATACGCAGTATTTT. This sequence encodes CASSVEWVGADTQYF. The variable domain in full, completed from reference TRBV9 and TRBJ2-3, reads DSGVTQTPKHLITATGQRVTLRCSPRSGDLSVYWYQQSLDQGLQFLIQYYNGEERAKGNILERFSAQQFPDLHSELNLSSLELGDSALYFCASSVEWVGADTQYFGPGTRLTVL.

This clone showed up just a few times. V and J are TRBV29-1 and TRBJ2-7, with 11 bases that match TRBD1. CDR1 is SQVTM and CDR2 is ANQGSEA in the germline V gene. After removal of 5 bases from V and 2 bases from J, the junction contained 8 bases not matched to a gene. The CDR3 covers 15 residues. The CDR3 protein is CSVTPGQGVPYEQYF. The CDR3 nucleotides read TGCAGCGTTACTCCGGGACAGGGGGTTCCCTACGAGCAGTACTTC.